This TCR beta chain was found in a study of shared clonotypes between healthy human individuals. Overall study context: The study used three CD4 naive, three CD4 memory, two CD8 naive and one CD8 memory plate per donor.

The CDR3 runs to 17 residues. Trimming removed 0 bases from V and 9 bases from J; junction bases left unmatched: 15. CDR1 and CDR2 (germline): SGHNT, YYREEE (reference sequence). TCRdb's table, derived via immunoSEQ multiplex PCR, lists solely in-frame clones and lacks some. Of about 2.3 million clones in the sample, approximately 90% are singletons; the top ten hold around 0.38%. On this clone: Its specificity is not known.

Study-level points and caveats: Between a handful of donors, naive CD4 clonotypes were shared at a level of approximately 5%. Clonotype sharing among donors likely depends on sequencing depth. Sampling covered blood only; tissue repertoires likely differ.

The source of this sequence is a man aged 18 to 29 in good health. Some clones in this sample may be carry-over from other donors' samples. The rearrangement links TRBV5-4 to TRBJ1-3; TRBD1 aligns across 7 bases. The specimen sequenced was naive CD4+ T cells from PBMCs. Subset in this sample: CD45RA+ positively selected. CDR3 region: CASSLGGQSRLGGTIYF. The CDR3 nucleotides read TGTGCCAGCAGCTTGGGGGGACAGTCCCGTCTGGGGGGCACCATATATTTT.